These 24 T cell receptor beta chains were all obtained from the same sample, sequenced in a study of PD-1 blockade in classical Hodgkin lymphoma. Repertoires were generated with immunoSEQ multiplex PCR, while TCRdb's copy carries only in-frame clones and drops some. This table holds tens of thousands of clones, around 84% found once. The time point was: cycle 4 day 1 (C4D1), after around six weeks of nivolumab. Each of the patients experienced relapse following autologous stem cell transplantation, and their brentuximab vedotin exposure differed. Out of thawed PBMCs, magnetic negative selection purified CD4+ T cells. Specimen: CD4+ T cells from blood, collected before the fourth cycle of nivolumab. The source of these receptors is a human donor with classical Hodgkin lymphoma.

The chain links TRBV5-6 to TRBJ1-6, with 7 bases fitting TRBD1. V shed 4 bases, J shed 4 bases, and the junction held 8 bases outside the gene matches. This CDR3 contains 16 residues. The V gene's germline CDR1 is SGHDT and CDR2 YYEEEE. CDR3 loop: CASSRTRQGYNSPLHF. The CDR3 coding sequence is TGTGCCAGCAGCCGTACCCGACAGGGTTATAATTCACCCCTCCACTTT.

This clone was found a few times. The rearrangement uses TRBV19 and TRBJ1-2, with D hard to call. Germline V lookup: CDR1 LNHDA, CDR2 SQIVND (reference sequence). V was clipped by 8 bases and J by 7 bases, with 17 bases between them. The CDR3 sequence is 13 residues long. The CDR3 DNA reads as TGTGCCAGTCGGTCCCGGAGGGAAGGTGGCTACACCTTC. This codes for CASRSRREGGYTF.

The chain has TRBV13 and TRBJ2-3; 7 bases agree with TRBD1. The CDR3 has 16 amino acids. Looked up from germline, CDR1 is PRHDT and CDR2 is FYEKMQ (reference sequence). The V and J ends lost 3 bases and 1 base, in that order; junction bases with no gene match: 7. CDR3 sequence: CASSLRGPVGTDTQYF. The CDR3 nucleotides are TGTGCCAGCAGCTTGAGGGGGCCAGTAGGCACAGATACGCAGTATTTT.

This clone was picked up one time. The chain recombines TRBV30 with TRBJ2-3; maybe TRBD1 (6 bases). Between the trimmed V and J ends, which lost 4 bases and 3 bases, there was a span of 32 bases. The germline V gene encodes CDR1 GTSNPN and CDR2 SVGIG (reference sequence). The CDR3 has 20 amino acids. CDR3 nucleotide sequence: TGTGCCTGGATGGACTTATTCCATAGCTGGGGGCCTATTCCAACAGATACGCAGTATTTT. Its protein product is CAWMDLFHSWGPIPTDTQYF.

V and J are TRBV18 and TRBJ2-7; D possibly corresponds to TRBD1 (6 bases). CDR1 and CDR2 (germline): KGHSH, LQKENI. CDR3 size: 14 residues. V lost 5 bases, J lost 6 bases, and 17 bases lay in between. This CDR3 reads CASSLRDIEAEQYF. Written as DNA, the CDR3 is TGTGCCAGCTCATTACGGGACATAGAAGCCGAGCAGTACTTC. Full variable domain (remainder filled in from reference TRBV18 and TRBJ2-7): NAGVMQNPRHLVRRRGQEARLRCSPMKGHSHVYWYRQLPEEGLKFMVYLQKENIIDESGMPKERFSAEFPKEGPSILRIQQVVRGDSAAYFCASSLRDIEAEQYFGPGTRLTVT.

This rearrangement joins TRBV4-1 to TRBJ1-4; possibly TRBD1 for D (6 bases). CDR3 length: 18 amino acids. The germline V gene has CDR1 MGHRA and CDR2 YSYEKL. The germline V and J ends were trimmed by 0 bases and 6 bases, with 20 bases remaining between them. The CDR3 nucleotides read TGCGCCAGCAGCCAAGAACCCCTTTTAAAGGGGGAGGATGAAAAACTGTTTTTT. It encodes CASSQEPLLKGEDEKLFF.

V and J are TRBV5-1 and TRBJ2-1, with D perhaps TRBD1 (5 bases). This CDR3 spans 15 amino acids. V was trimmed by 1 base and J by 4 bases, leaving 12 bases between them. Germline assignment: CDR1 SGHRS and CDR2 YFSETQ. This chain's CDR3 is CASSLNGAEYNEQFF. The DNA for the CDR3 is TGCGCCAGCAGCTTGAATGGGGCGGAGTACAATGAGCAGTTCTTC.

The CDR3 is CASSPSTQETQYF. CDR3 in DNA: TGTGCCAGCTCCCCTAGCACCCAAGAGACCCAGTACTTC. J is TRBJ2-5 and V is TRBV18, with D possibly being TRBD2 (5 bases). This CDR3 contains 13 residues. Germline V lookup: CDR1 KGHSH, CDR2 LQKENI. Trimming removed 6 bases from V and 1 base from J, with 9 bases in between.

The chain is built from TRBV10-3 and TRBJ1-2; D ambiguous. There are 13 residues in the CDR3. V shed 6 bases and J shed 0 bases, with 8 bases lying between them. CDR1 is ENHRY, CDR2 SYGVKD, per germline. The CDR3 here is CAISPDPNYGYTF. CDR3 coding DNA: TGTGCCATCAGCCCGGATCCTAACTATGGCTACACCTTC.

This chain connects TRBV6-6 to TRBJ1-6; no firm D call. V was clipped by 5 bases and J by 6 bases, with 8 bases between them. Germline CDR1 and CDR2: MNHNY and SVGAGI (reference sequence). The CDR3 runs 13 residues. The CDR3 DNA follows: TGTGCCAGCAGTATGGACGGTAATTCACCCCTCCACTTT. Its translation is CASSMDGNSPLHF.

The J gene is TRBJ2-7, the V gene TRBV5-1, with 8 positions matching TRBD1. CDR1 and CDR2 (germline): SGHRS, YFSETQ. The CDR3 spans 15 residues. Trimming at V came to 0 bases and at J to 6 bases, leaving 8 bases not matched to a gene. CDR3 DNA: TGCGCCAGCAGCTTGGCGGGGACAGGACCGGGCGAGCAGTACTTC. Translation gives CASSLAGTGPGEQYF.

The chain combines TRBV6-5 with TRBJ2-7; D not resolved. Trimming took off 2 bases at V and 10 bases at J, with 9 bases between the two ends. The CDR3 runs to 11 residues. Germline V lookup: CDR1 MNHEY, CDR2 SVGAGI. CDR3 bases: TGTGCCAGCAGTTACGGCAACCACCAGTACTTC. Its translation is CASSYGNHQYF.

In this sample, this clone turned up once. This chain uses TRBV5-6 with TRBJ1-5; the match to TRBD1 covers 8 bases. Per germline, CDR1 SGHDT and CDR2 YYEEEE. J gave up 6 bases and V 4 bases, and 9 bases lay outside the gene matches. This CDR3 region has 15 residues. DNA of the CDR3: TGTGCCAGCAGCGCCGACAGGGGATTGGGTCAGCCCCAGCATTTT. It translates to CASSADRGLGQPQHF.

This clone was detected only once. This sequence joins TRBV7-2 and TRBJ2-5, with 8 bases that match TRBD2. Trimming removed 7 bases from V and 5 bases from J; junction bases left unmatched: 9. CDR3 length equals 14 residues. Germline CDR1 is SGHTA and CDR2 is FQGNSA. This CDR3 is CASNKPGGAETQYF. Here the CDR3 DNA reads TGTGCCAGCAACAAACCCGGGGGGGCCGAGACCCAGTACTTC.

This clone was detected once. The chain joins TRBV28 to TRBJ2-5, with 11 bases fitting TRBD2. The CDR3 extends over 18 amino acids. After removal of 0 bases from V and 2 bases from J, the junction contained 8 bases not matched to a gene. CDR1 MDHEN and CDR2 SYDVKM come from the germline V gene. Here the CDR3 DNA reads TGTGCCAGCAGTTTATGGGGCGGGAGACTAGCGGGGCAAGAGACCCAGTACTTC. Translated: CASSLWGGRLAGQETQYF.

In this sample, this clone turned up a few times. The chain carries TRBV4-3 and TRBJ2-3; 10 bases line up with TRBD2. Germline V gene lookup returns CDR1 LGHNA and CDR2 YSLEER. The CDR3 length is 18 residues. With V trimmed by 7 bases and J by 0 bases, 13 bases remained unmatched. CDR3 protein: CASNPRLAGASSTDTQYF. In DNA form, the CDR3 reads TGCGCCAGCAACCCCCGGCTAGCGGGGGCCTCTAGCACAGATACGCAGTATTTT.

The chain uses TRBV6-6 and TRBJ2-5; 7 nucleotides match TRBD1. Germline-derived CDR1 and CDR2 are MNHNY and SVGAGI (reference sequence). The CDR3 totals 14 residues. V gave up 1 base and J gave up 2 bases; unmatched junction bases: 1. CDR3 residues: CASSYWTGQETQYF. The CDR3 DNA reads as TGTGCCAGCAGTTACTGGACAGGACAAGAGACCCAGTACTTC.

The chain joins TRBV18 to TRBJ1-6; TRBD1 is a possible D gene (5 bases). The CDR3 consists of 16 residues. Germline V gene sequence: CDR1 KGHSH, CDR2 LQKENI. V was cut by 1 base and J by 8 bases, with 15 bases left in between. This CDR3 is CASSPLAREIDSPLHF. The CDR3 bases are TGTGCCAGCTCACCACTGGCCAGGGAAATTGATTCACCCCTCCACTTT.

The V call is TRBV5-4, the J call TRBJ2-5, with 10 bases matching TRBD2. CDR1 SGHNT and CDR2 YYREEE come from the germline V gene (reference sequence). There are 16 residues in the CDR3. Trimming removed 2 bases from V and 3 bases from J; junction bases left unmatched: 7. In DNA, the CDR3 is TGTGCCAGCAGCTTCGCTTTCACTAGCGGGGAAGAGACCCAGTACTTC. Residues: CASSFAFTSGEETQYF.

The genes are TRBV7-2 and TRBJ1-6, with 8 positions matching TRBD1. J lost 9 bases, V lost 4 bases, and 8 bases had no gene match. CDR3 length equals 15 residues. Germline V lookup: CDR1 SGHTA, CDR2 FQGNSA. The CDR3 loop is CASSSKTGDGSPLHF. The CDR3 DNA follows: TGTGCCAGCAGCTCAAAGACAGGGGACGGTTCACCCCTCCACTTT.

This clone was observed a single time. In DNA, the CDR3 is TGTGCCAGCAGCTTAGAGGGGGGGGCAGGGAGAGCTTTCTTT. Translated, it gives CASSLEGGAGRAFF. The chain employs TRBV11-3 and TRBJ1-1; possibly TRBD1 for D (6 bases). V lost 0 bases and J 10 bases, leaving 15 bases between the germline ends. Germline V gives CDR1 SGHNT, CDR2 YENEEA. The CDR3 spans 14 residues.

V gene TRBV7-2 combines with J gene TRBJ1-1; no reliable D call. The CDR3 has 13 amino acids. V was clipped by 7 bases and J by 0 bases, with 9 bases between them. Germline loops: CDR1 SGHTA, CDR2 FQGNSA. CDR3 region: CASTRLMNTEAFF. The CDR3 DNA follows: TGTGCCAGCACCAGGCTAATGAACACTGAAGCTTTCTTT.

DNA for the CDR3: TGTGCCAGCAGCTTTGAAACCCGCCGGGGTGGGGCTTTCTTT. It yields the protein CASSFETRRGGAFF. The chain joins TRBV7-2 to TRBJ1-1; D gene unclear. The CDR3 runs to 14 residues. The ends were cut back, 3 bases at V and 11 bases at J, with 19 bases in the middle. Germline lookup yields CDR1 SGHTA and CDR2 FQGNSA.

The V call is TRBV4-3, the J call TRBJ2-5; D possibly uses TRBD1 or TRBD2 (5 bases each). Deletions cut 4 bases from V and 5 bases from J, with 35 bases between. Germline V CDR1 and CDR2: LGHNA, YSLEER. The CDR3 length is 21 residues. The CDR3 coding sequence is TGCGCCAGCAGCCCCGAACGGGCACTTCTGGCAGGGAGCCCTTTCAGGGAGACCCAGTACTTC. This encodes CASSPERALLAGSPFRETQYF.